This is a list of T cell receptor beta chains from one sample in a study of T cells in narcolepsy. Generated by immunoSEQ multiplex PCR, the TCRdb table keeps only in-frame clones and is missing some. The repertoire holds approximately 35,000 clones, 81% seen once, with roughly 2.5% in the top ten. Specimen: memory (CD45RA-) CD4+ T cells from blood. The receptors shown here come from a human donor in good health. CDR3s include the opening cysteine and the closing phenylalanine or tryptophan.

J	V	CDR3
TRBJ2-5	TRBV9	CASSVDPTGTRLETQYF
TRBJ1-2	TRBV6-5	CASSPGGRPTF
TRBJ2-1	TRBV18	CASRASRVKNEQFF
TRBJ1-5	TRBV30	CAWSTLTGQVQPQHF
TRBJ2-2	TRBV30	CAWSVRGDGGELFF
TRBJ1-4	TRBV13	CASSLGARELFF
TRBJ2-1	TRBV18	CASSIGTGYNEQFF
TRBJ1-2	TRBV7-2	CASTRRDGDYGYTF
TRBJ2-7	TRBV9	CASSVAATRSYEQYF
TRBJ2-3	TRBV9	CASSVGRLAGTDTQYF
TRBJ2-6	TRBV19	CASKGGRANVLTF
TRBJ2-2	TRBV7-9	CASSPPTGVVGELFF
TRBJ1-1	TRBV5-1	CASVGGRGPEAFF
TRBJ2-5	TRBV10-1	CASSEGGTSKTQYF
TRBJ2-1	TRBV30	CAWNLQGRSDEQFF
TRBJ2-1	TRBV2	CASSERIGSYNEQFF
TRBJ2-7	TRBV19	CASSMDSVSYEQYF
TRBJ1-1	TRBV7-6	CASSLGGRAEAFF
TRBJ2-6	TRBV11-3	CASSLAAGLTSGANVLTF
-	TRBV7-3	CASSPGVGYEQYF
TRBJ1-5	TRBV19	CASSITGESNQPQHF
TRBJ2-4	TRBV19	CASGKNIQYF
TRBJ2-2	TRBV15	CATSRGVTARNTGELFF
TRBJ1-5	TRBV6-6	CASSYSGRDQPQHF
TRBJ2-7	TRBV20-1	CSATQPPEQYF
TRBJ1-1	TRBV27	CASSLGAWNTEAFF
TRBJ2-1	TRBV7-3	CASSPQRGRDNEQFF
TRBJ2-1	TRBV21-1	CASIRQGDPWSEQFF
TRBJ2-1	TRBV19	CASSTLLGQFF
TRBJ1-6	TRBV7-3	CASSGGGANSPLHF
TRBJ1-1	TRBV18	CASSQEAGLRTEAFF
TRBJ1-4	TRBV2	CASSRSEPGFANEKLFF
TRBJ2-1	TRBV9	CASSASGSSYNEQFF